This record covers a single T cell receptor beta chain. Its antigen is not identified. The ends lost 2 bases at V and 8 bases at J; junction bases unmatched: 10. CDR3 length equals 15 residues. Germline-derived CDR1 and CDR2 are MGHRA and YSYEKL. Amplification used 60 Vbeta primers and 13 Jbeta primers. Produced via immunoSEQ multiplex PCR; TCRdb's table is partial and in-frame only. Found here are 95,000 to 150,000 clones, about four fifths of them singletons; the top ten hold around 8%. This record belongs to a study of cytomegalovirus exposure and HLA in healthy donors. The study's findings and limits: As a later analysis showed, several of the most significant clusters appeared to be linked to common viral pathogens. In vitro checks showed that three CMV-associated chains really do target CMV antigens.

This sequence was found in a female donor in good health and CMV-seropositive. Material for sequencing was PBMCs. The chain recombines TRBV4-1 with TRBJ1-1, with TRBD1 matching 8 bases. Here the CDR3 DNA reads TGCGCCAGCAGCCAACAACAGACAGGGGCCGCCGAAGCTTTCTTT. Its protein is CASSQQQTGAAEAFF.